This paragraph covers one T cell receptor (beta chain) sequence. Its antigen is unidentified. A much larger clone sits a single nucleotide away, making a read error possible. TCR beta libraries were built with iRepertoire HTBI primers and Arm-PCR of CDR3 regions. A single record per CDR3 protein comes from TCRdb applying MiXCR to the multiplex PCR reads. The table includes roughly 400,000 distinct CDR3 sequences, about 17% detected once. This entry comes from a study of regulatory T cells in long-lasting Graves disease. Points from the study as a whole: Whereas new patients shared 800 to 1,000 public clonotypes, persistent patients shared more, at approximately 2,500. Accuracy could have been hurt by small sample size.

Time point given: newly diagnosed GD, antithyroid drugs for less than 3 months. Extracted RNA from PBMCs served as the source of the TCR library. Deletions cut 8 bases from V and 5 bases from J, with 19 bases between. CDR1 and CDR2 from the germline V gene are GTSNPN and SVGIG (reference sequence). CDR3 size: 13 residues. The same specimen was also included in a second study, on T cells in Graves' hyperthyroidism and ophthalmopathy.

This clonotype was sampled from a woman between 18 and 29 years old with Graves disease. This specimen consisted of peripheral blood mononuclear cells (PBMCs), obtained at new diagnosis, from a patient treated with antithyroid drugs. This chain joins TRBV30 and TRBJ2-7; the D gene is possibly TRBD2 (6 bases). The CDR3 region has the DNA TGTGCCGGGGGGTGGGGCCCACAGGACGAGCAGTACTTC. This sequence encodes CAGGWGPQDEQYF.